What follows are 13 T cell receptor beta chains derived from one specimen sequenced in a study of CD8 T cells in ankylosing spondylitis (dated by TCRdb to about 2017). Library method: 5' RACE. Sequencing instrument: Illumina HiSeq 2500. TCRdb redid the processing of the public reads, applying fastp at Q25 and MiXCR, and retained in-frame beta chains. Each CDR3 protein gets just one entry, which takes the most common genes and DNA from the rows behind it. The sample table lists 150,000 to 250,000 distinct CDR3 sequences, roughly 13% of them with a count of one. Of the sample, about 17% is held by the ten largest clones. The sample comprised blood, either unsorted or a sorted T cell fraction (not recorded which). The receptor set was obtained from a male donor with ankylosing spondylitis or in good health (not recorded which).

This clonotype was seen ten or more times. V and J are TRBV12-3 or TRBV12-4 and TRBJ2-3; 7 nucleotides line up with TRBD2. V lost 6 bases, J lost 0 bases, and 3 bases stayed unmatched. CDR3 length equals 14 residues. CDR3 loop: CASSRSGSTDTQYF. The CDR3 coding sequence is TGTGCCAGCAGCCGTAGCGGGAGCACAGATACGCAGTATTTT.

This chain uses TRBV6-1 with TRBJ2-5, with 14 bases that match TRBD2. The J segment lost 5 bases and the V segment lost 5 bases, leaving 4 bases of the junction unmatched. The CDR3 is made up of 15 amino acids. Germline V gene data show CDR1 as MNHNS and CDR2 as SASEGT. The CDR3, as DNA: TGTGCCAGCAGTCCGACTAGCGGGAGGGCCGAGACCCAGTACTTC. Its protein is CASSPTSGRAETQYF.

The chain joins TRBV6-5 to TRBJ1-5; 9 bases map to TRBD1. The CDR3 runs to 17 residues. Germline V gene data show CDR1 as MNHEY and CDR2 as SVGAGI. Trimming cost V 4 bases and J 4 bases; bases outside gene matches: 11. CDR3 nucleotides: TGTGCCAGCAGTTTCTCCGGGACAGGGTTTACTAATCAGCCCCAGCATTTT. Amino acids: CASSFSGTGFTNQPQHF.

The chain carries TRBV5-1 and TRBJ2-7, with TRBD1 matching 7 bases. Trimming took 0 bases from V and 6 from J; bases not matched to a gene: 6. Germline CDR1 and CDR2: SGHRS and YFSETQ. The CDR3 loop spans 14 amino acids. Written as DNA, the CDR3 is TGCGCCAGCAGCTTGGCCACAGGGGCGGGCGAGCAGTACTTC. Its protein product is CASSLATGAGEQYF.

This clonotype was recorded a few times. The chain couples TRBV5-5 to TRBJ2-3; weak D call: TRBD2 (6 bases). Trimming stripped 3 bases from V and 4 bases from J, with 12 bases between. The CDR3 runs 14 residues. Germline V gene sequence: CDR1 SGHKS, CDR2 YYEKEE (reference sequence). The CDR3 spells CASSSRDPPDTQYF. CDR3 DNA: TGTGCCAGCAGCTCGCGGGACCCCCCAGATACGCAGTATTTT.

This chain links TRBV7-8 with TRBJ2-1; TRBD1 or TRBD2 may be the D gene (5 bases each). The length of the CDR3 is 15 residues. V was cut by 5 bases and J by 0 bases, with 11 bases left in between. The germline gives CDR1 SGHVS, CDR2 FQNEAQ. The CDR3: CASSPRDGSYNEQFF. DNA of the CDR3: TGTGCCAGCAGCCCACGGGACGGCTCCTACAATGAGCAGTTCTTC.

This clonotype was seen a handful of times. This rearrangement joins TRBV7-6 to TRBJ2-5; TRBD2 matches at 7 bases. J was trimmed by 3 bases and V by 5 bases; bases with no gene match: 15. The CDR3 covers 17 residues. CDR1 is SGHVS and CDR2 is FNYEAQ in the germline V gene. The CDR3 bases are TGTGCCAGCAGCCTCACCCCGGGGGACTATCTTAAAGAGACCCAGTACTTC. Its translation is CASSLTPGDYLKETQYF.

This clonotype appeared a few times. The CDR3 DNA sequence: TGTGCCAGCAGCCGTGAACGGGGGGCCCGGACCGGGGAGCTGTTTTTT. It yields the protein CASSRERGARTGELFF. The V gene is TRBV3-1, the J gene TRBJ2-2; the D gene is possibly TRBD2 (7 bases). Trimming took off 4 bases at V and 5 bases at J, with 17 bases between the two ends. The CDR3 has 16 residues. Germline assignment: CDR1 LGHDT and CDR2 YNNKEL (reference sequence).

This rearrangement joins TRBV7-8 to TRBJ1-1, with D hard to call. The CDR3 is made up of 14 amino acids. Germline loops: CDR1 SGHVS, CDR2 FQNEAQ. V was clipped by 4 bases and J by 6 bases, with 15 bases between them. The CDR3 DNA reads TGTGCCAGCAGCTCAAGTTGGAAAATCCCTGAAGCTTTCTTT. Protein sequence: CASSSSWKIPEAFF. The full variable domain, rest sourced from reference TRBV7-8 and TRBJ1-1, is GAGVSQSPRYKVAKRGQDVALRCDPISGHVSLFWYQQALGQGPEFLTYFQNEAQLDKSGLPSDRFFAERPEGSVSTLKIQRTQQEDSAVYLCASSSSWKIPEAFFGQGTRLTVV.

The chain carries TRBV28 and TRBJ2-1, with a possible D match to TRBD2 (6 bases). Germline-derived CDR1 and CDR2 are MDHEN and SYDVKM. The CDR3 is made up of 15 amino acids. Trimming took off 3 bases at V and 0 bases at J, with 9 bases between the two ends. This chain's CDR3 is CASSLLADSYNEQFF. In nucleotides, the CDR3 is TGTGCCAGCAGTTTGTTAGCGGACTCCTACAATGAGCAGTTCTTC.

This clonotype came up a few times. The chain joins TRBV6-5 to TRBJ1-1; D gene ambiguous. CDR1 and CDR2 from the germline V gene are MNHEY and SVGAGI. Trimming cost V 5 bases and J 1 base, with 8 bases left between them. The CDR3 length is 13 residues. The CDR3 nucleotides read TGTGCCAGCAGTCTACAAGAGAACACTGAAGCTTTCTTT. It yields the protein CASSLQENTEAFF.

This clonotype was counted only a few times. J is TRBJ2-5 and V is TRBV6-1, with TRBD2 identical over 12 bases. The CDR3 length is 15 residues. The junction had 1 base not matched to a gene; V was cut back by 3 bases and J by 2 bases. Germline V gene data show CDR1 as MNHNS and CDR2 as SASEGT. CDR3 region: CASSDTSGGQETQYF. Written as DNA, the CDR3 is TGTGCCAGCAGTGATACTAGCGGGGGGCAAGAGACCCAGTACTTC.

This clonotype was seen repeatedly, ten times or more. The chain uses TRBV3-1 and TRBJ2-7; D is possibly TRBD1 or TRBD2 (5 bases each). V lost 2 bases to trimming and J lost 3 bases, with 14 bases between them. The CDR3 is 15 amino acids. Germline V gives CDR1 LGHDT, CDR2 YNNKEL (reference sequence). The CDR3 DNA sequence: TGTGCCAGCAGCCAAATTGGGGACCTGGTCTACGAGCAGTACTTC. Translating gives CASSQIGDLVYEQYF.